Below, 30 T cell receptor beta chains from the same sample are listed, as sequenced in a study of memory CD4+ T cells and cytomegalovirus serostatus. Data came from immunoSEQ multiplex PCR; TCRdb stores just in-frame clones and leaves some out. This sample has 75,000 to 95,000 clones, with 75% to 90% found just once. The sort gate was single viable CD3+CD4+CD8-CD45RO+ cells for memory CD4+ T cells. Sequencing used memory CD4+ T cells from blood. The receptors here all came from an adult in good health and CMV-seronegative.

This clone came up once. The genes are TRBV7-2 and TRBJ2-5; D is ambiguous. Trimming took 3 bases from V and 0 from J, leaving 5 bases between them. CDR3 length: 13 amino acids. Germline CDR1 and CDR2: SGHTA and FQGNSA. The chain's CDR3 is CASSFTYQETQYF. DNA of the CDR3: TGTGCCAGCAGCTTCACGTACCAAGAGACCCAGTACTTC.

The chain has TRBV21-1 and TRBJ2-5; the tabulated D call, TRBD1, remains unverified against the DNA. TRBV21-1 is a listed pseudogene. This CDR3 region has 17 residues. CDR3 sequence reads: CASSEGMGQGYQETQYF. The CDR3 DNA reads TGTGCCAGCAGCGAAGGCATGGGACAGGGGTACCAAGAGACCCAGTACTTC.

The chain is built from TRBV7-6 and TRBJ1-1; D ambiguous. The CDR3 runs to 13 residues. Trimming took off 4 bases at V and 1 base at J, with 7 bases between the two ends. Germline assignment: CDR1 SGHVS and CDR2 FNYEAQ. For the CDR3, the DNA is TGTGCCAGCAGCTCTGGACGGAACACTGAAGCTTTCTTT. This sequence encodes CASSSGRNTEAFF.

The CDR3 DNA sequence: TGTGCCAGCAGTGAAGCGCTGGGGGCGTACACTGAAGCTTTCTTT. Amino acids: CASSEALGAYTEAFF. The chain has TRBV2 and TRBJ1-1, with D maybe TRBD1 (6 bases). Germline V gene data show CDR1 as SNHLY and CDR2 as FYNNEI. V was clipped by 0 bases and J by 3 bases, with 11 bases between them. The CDR3 length is 15 residues.

This clone was found once. This chain uses TRBV28 with TRBJ2-7, with 9 bases matching TRBD1. The germline V gene encodes CDR1 MDHEN and CDR2 SYDVKM. V was clipped by 5 bases and J by 4 bases; unmatched bases: 6. CDR3 length: 14 residues. CDR3 amino acids: CASSAPGQGYEQYF. The CDR3 coding sequence is TGTGCCAGCAGTGCCCCGGGACAGGGATACGAGCAGTACTTC. The complete variable domain, with remaining parts taken from reference TRBV28 and TRBJ2-7, reads DVKVTQSSRYLVKRTGEKVFLECVQDMDHENMFWYRQDPGLGLRLIYFSYDVKMKEKGDIPEGYSVSREKKERFSLILESASTNQTSMYLCASSAPGQGYEQYFGPGTRLTVT.

A word on this clone: At one end the junction does not follow the germline gene, possibly because of a read error. The genes are TRBV7-7 and TRBJ2-5; D perhaps matches TRBD2 (6 bases). Per the germline V gene, CDR1 is SSHAT and CDR2 is FNYEAQ (reference sequence). This CDR3 spans 15 amino acids. CDR3 nucleotides: TGTGCTAGCAGCTCCCAACCGGCCGGGGGAGGAACCCAGTACTTC. Amino acids: CASSSQPAGGGTQYF.

This chain joins TRBV7-3 and TRBJ2-2; no clear D gene. The V gene lost 3 bases and the J gene lost 4 bases, with 9 bases spanning the gap. This CDR3 contains 14 residues. From germline, CDR1 is SGHTA and CDR2 FQGTGA. The CDR3 DNA sequence: TGTGCCAGCAGCTTTGGTGCCACCACCGGGGAGCTGTTTTTT. This encodes CASSFGATTGELFF. Using reference TRBV7-3 and TRBJ2-2 for the parts outside the CDR3, the full variable domain is GAGVSQTPSNKVTEKGKYVELRCDPISGHTALYWYRQSLGQGPEFLIYFQGTGAADDSGLPNDRFFAVRPEGSVSTLKIQRTERGDSAVYLCASSFGATTGELFFGEGSRLTVL.

J is TRBJ1-1 and V is TRBV5-1, with D perhaps TRBD1 (5 bases). From germline, CDR1 is SGHRS and CDR2 YFSETQ. Deletions cut 0 bases from V and 1 base from J, with 10 bases between. This CDR3 has 15 amino acids. As DNA, the CDR3 is TGCGCCAGCAGCTTGGAGGGGTTAGCGAACACTGAAGCTTTCTTT. It is translated as CASSLEGLANTEAFF.

This sequence joins TRBV7-8 and TRBJ1-5, with 7 nucleotides matching TRBD1. V dropped 3 bases and J dropped 3; count of bases not matched to a gene: 2. Germline V gene sequence: CDR1 SGHVS, CDR2 FQNEAQ. This CDR3 comprises 14 residues. This CDR3 is CASSFDRDNQPQHF. The CDR3 nucleotides read TGTGCCAGCAGCTTTGACAGGGACAATCAGCCCCAGCATTTT.

The genes are TRBV7-8 and TRBJ1-4, with D tentatively TRBD1 (5 bases). Germline CDR1 and CDR2: SGHVS and FQNEAQ. The CDR3 spans 16 residues. V was cut by 2 bases and J by 8 bases, with 18 bases left in between. The CDR3 DNA reads as TGTGCCAGCAGCTTAAGTGCAGGGTGGGTGAGGGAAAAACTGTTTTTT. It yields the protein CASSLSAGWVREKLFF. The full variable domain, its missing parts supplied by reference TRBV7-8 and TRBJ1-4, is GAGVSQSPRYKVAKRGQDVALRCDPISGHVSLFWYQQALGQGPEFLTYFQNEAQLDKSGLPSDRFFAERPEGSVSTLKIQRTQQEDSAVYLCASSLSAGWVREKLFFGSGTQLSVL.

This clone was counted a few times. This chain uses TRBV5-1 with TRBJ2-5, with D perhaps TRBD1 (6 bases). Trimming pared 4 bases from V and 1 base from J, leaving 14 bases between. This CDR3 has 15 amino acids. Germline V gene sequence: CDR1 SGHRS, CDR2 YFSETQ. CDR3 sequence reads: CASSPTTGSQETQYF. CDR3 bases: TGCGCCAGCAGCCCAACTACAGGGAGCCAAGAGACCCAGTACTTC.

V and J are TRBV7-2 and TRBJ2-6; 8 bases agree with TRBD1. CDR1 is SGHTA, CDR2 FQGNSA, per germline. Trimming took 3 bases from V and 2 from J; bases not matched to a gene: 3. The CDR3 is 16 amino acids. CDR3 amino acids: CASSLSGGAGANVLTF. The DNA of the CDR3 is TGTGCCAGCAGCTTGTCAGGGGGCGCTGGGGCCAACGTCCTGACTTTC.

In this sample, this clone turned up a few times. The chain has TRBV7-2 and TRBJ1-1; D gene unclear. Germline-derived CDR1 and CDR2 are SGHTA and FQGNSA. V lost 7 bases to trimming and J lost 3 bases, with 9 bases between them. This CDR3 region has 12 residues. CDR3 DNA: TGTGCCAGCACCGAGGGTTACACTGAAGCTTTCTTT. Amino acids: CASTEGYTEAFF.

The V call is TRBV2, the J call TRBJ1-1, with a weak D call TRBD1 (5 bases). CDR3 length: 13 amino acids. Per germline, CDR1 SNHLY and CDR2 FYNNEI. V lost 6 bases, J lost 4 bases, and 12 bases lay in between. CDR3 DNA sequence: TGTGCCAGCAGGCCGGGGCCGGGCACTGAAGCTTTCTTT. Translated, it gives CASRPGPGTEAFF.

The chain links TRBV18 to TRBJ2-7, with TRBD2 matching over 8 bases. Germline CDR1 and CDR2: KGHSH and LQKENI. The CDR3 has 14 amino acids. The J segment lost 2 bases and the V segment lost 4 bases, leaving 4 bases of the junction unmatched. The CDR3 coding sequence is TGTGCCAGCTCACTAAGCGGGAGTGCCTACGAGCAGTACTTC. Translating gives CASSLSGSAYEQYF.

This clone was seen a handful of times. This chain connects TRBV7-3 to TRBJ1-2; 8 bases line up with TRBD1. Trimming took 4 bases from V and 3 from J; bases not matched to a gene: 4. The CDR3 spans 14 residues. Per the germline V gene, CDR1 is SGHTA and CDR2 is FQGTGA. The DNA of the CDR3 is TGTGCCAGCAGCTCACAGGGGGGAGACTATGGCTACACCTTC. It specifies CASSSQGGDYGYTF.

The genes are TRBV19 and TRBJ2-2; 12 bases map to TRBD2. CDR3 length: 16 residues. Per germline, CDR1 LNHDA and CDR2 SQIVND (reference sequence). The V and J ends lost 5 bases and 6 bases, in that order; junction bases with no gene match: 7. The CDR3 DNA reads as TGTGCCAGTAGTCCTGGACTAGCGGGGTCTCCCGGGGAGCTGTTTTTT. This sequence encodes CASSPGLAGSPGELFF.

The chain carries TRBV28 and TRBJ1-2; D gene uncertain. V lost 3 bases, J lost 3 bases, and 8 bases lay in between. From germline, CDR1 is MDHEN and CDR2 SYDVKM. The CDR3 totals 13 residues. The CDR3 coding sequence is TGTGCCAGCAGTTTTATAATGGACTATGGCTACACCTTC. Translating it yields CASSFIMDYGYTF.

This chain uses TRBV6-5 with TRBJ2-5, with D unclear. CDR1 is MNHEY, CDR2 SVGAGI, per germline. V lost 4 bases and J lost 5, with 8 bases in between. The CDR3 is made up of 12 amino acids. For the CDR3, the DNA is TGTGCCAGCAGTTCCGGGCTTGAGACCCAGTACTTC. Protein sequence: CASSSGLETQYF.

The chain is built from TRBV9 and TRBJ1-2; no reliable D call. This CDR3 is built from 13 residues. Trimming pared 3 bases from V and 6 bases from J, leaving 12 bases between. Germline CDR1 and CDR2: SGDLS and YYNGEE. This CDR3 reads CASSAGGLHGYTF. The CDR3 DNA reads TGTGCCAGCAGCGCCGGCGGGCTGCATGGCTACACCTTC.

The chain joins TRBV6-1 to TRBJ1-5; D is unclear. The CDR3 is made up of 15 amino acids. CDR1 is MNHNS, CDR2 SASEGT, per germline. The V and J ends lost 3 bases and 5 bases respectively, with 14 bases between them. As DNA, the CDR3 is TGTGCCAGCAGTGAGGCGGCGGGGTCGGATCAGCCCCAGCATTTT. Translating it yields CASSEAAGSDQPQHF.

By share, this clone ranks as medium-sized. The J gene is TRBJ2-7, the V gene TRBV6-5; 7 bases agree with TRBD2. Germline-derived CDR1 and CDR2 are MNHEY and SVGAGI. J gave up 0 bases and V 5 bases, and 4 bases lay outside the gene matches. CDR3 length: 14 amino acids. CDR3 nucleotide sequence: TGTGCCAGCAGTAGCGGGGATTCCTCCTACGAGCAGTACTTC. Translation: CASSSGDSSYEQYF.

The chain carries TRBV18 and TRBJ1-3, with D unresolved. Germline assignment: CDR1 KGHSH and CDR2 LQKENI. The CDR3 consists of 15 residues. Deletions cut 3 bases from V and 0 bases from J, with 9 bases between. The CDR3 reads CASSPTEISGNTIYF. Written as DNA, the CDR3 is TGTGCCAGCTCACCGACGGAGATCTCTGGAAACACCATATATTTT.

J is TRBJ2-1 and V is TRBV19; 9 bases agree with TRBD2. The V segment lost 7 bases and the J segment 5 bases; nucleotides outside the gene matches: 9. The CDR3 runs to 15 residues. CDR1 and CDR2 from the germline V gene are LNHDA and SQIVND (reference sequence). This chain's CDR3 is CASTPGTSNNNEQFF. Here the CDR3 DNA reads TGTGCCAGTACTCCCGGGACTAGCAATAACAATGAGCAGTTCTTC.

The chain carries TRBV9 and TRBJ2-3; 15 bases map to TRBD2. The germline CDR1 and CDR2 sequences are SGDLS and YYNGEE. Trimming removed 4 bases from V and 3 bases from J; junction bases left unmatched: 9. This CDR3 has 18 amino acids. In DNA, the CDR3 is TGTGCCAGCAGCTCTCGGACTAGCGGGGGGGCGCCGACAGATACGCAGTATTTT. Residues: CASSSRTSGGAPTDTQYF.

The rearrangement joins TRBV10-2 to TRBJ2-2; the match to TRBD2 covers 11 bases. CDR1 and CDR2 (germline): WSHSY, SAAADI. V shed 6 bases and J 7 bases; nucleotides not matched to a gene: 7. The CDR3 consists of 15 residues. The CDR3 sequence: CASRLAGGRGGELFF. In DNA, the CDR3 is TGCGCCAGCAGGCTAGCGGGGGGCCGTGGCGGGGAGCTGTTTTTT.

This chain uses TRBV14 with TRBJ2-1, with D possibly called TRBD1 or TRBD2 (5 bases each). Trimming removed 0 bases at V and 7 bases at J, with 25 bases between. Germline V CDR1 and CDR2: SGHDN, FVKESK. The CDR3 has 19 residues. The CDR3 DNA reads as TGTGCCAGCAGCCAAGAAAGTCTATCAAGGGGAGCCCAAGAGAATGAGCAGTTCTTC. Translating it yields CASSQESLSRGAQENEQFF.

The rearrangement uses TRBV28 and TRBJ1-1; 7 bases are a match to TRBD1. Losses at the gene ends were 2 bases for V and 0 bases for J; bases not matched to a gene: 6. Germline V gene sequence: CDR1 MDHEN, CDR2 SYDVKM. The CDR3 is 16 residues long. The CDR3 bases are TGTGCCAGCAGTTTAGATCCAGGACAGGTGAACACTGAAGCTTTCTTT. Encoded protein: CASSLDPGQVNTEAFF.

The chain combines TRBV15 with TRBJ1-5; D call uncertain. The CDR3 totals 12 residues. Trimming took off 5 bases at V and 9 bases at J, with 11 bases between the two ends. The germline V gene encodes CDR1 LNHNV and CDR2 YYDKDF (reference sequence). The CDR3 loop reads CATSARLGPQHF. The CDR3 coding sequence is TGTGCCACCAGCGCCCGTTTGGGGCCCCAGCATTTT.

The chain uses TRBV7-2 and TRBJ2-4; D is perhaps TRBD2 (5 bases). Germline lookup yields CDR1 SGHTA and CDR2 FQGNSA. The CDR3 covers 17 residues. Trimming removed 5 bases from V and 0 bases from J, with 17 bases in between. The CDR3 protein is CASSPSVIGIAKNIQYF. CDR3 DNA sequence: TGTGCCAGCAGCCCCTCGGTAATCGGGATAGCCAAAAACATTCAGTACTTC.